This TCR beta chain was sequenced in a study of CD8 T cells in Susac syndrome. Reverse transcription of roughly 0.45 to 1 ug RNA used random hexamers. TCRdb fed the immunoSEQ multiplex PCR reads into MiXCR, producing one record per CDR3 protein. The profile shows about 130,000 distinct CDR3 sequences, roughly 93% of them singletons. The receptor's source is a human donor with multiple sclerosis. Sequencing input: CD8+ T cells from PBMCs.

The DNA of the CDR3 is TGTGCCAGCAGCTCCATGATACAGGGAGCCTACGAGCAGTACTTC. Its translation is CASSSMIQGAYEQYF. The J gene is TRBJ2-7, the V gene TRBV5-6; possibly TRBD1 for D (6 bases). V was cut by 3 bases and J by 2 bases, with 15 bases left in between. The CDR3 totals 15 residues. CDR1 and CDR2 from the germline V gene are SGHDT and YYEEEE.